The 11 T cell receptor beta chains reported below all come from one sample, sequenced in a study of vaccination and CD4 T cells after COVID-19. These receptors are not linked to any known antigen. The treatment: approximately nine-day PBMC culture with coronavirus spike peptide pools or control peptides (ViraFEST assay). An Oncomine TCR Beta short-read assay was used to sequence the DNA from cultured CD4+ T cells. Each CDR3 protein gets one entry after TCRdb re-called the PCR reads with MiXCR. This sample has approximately 12,000 distinct CDR3 sequences, with 75% found just once. Input material: CD4+ T cells from blood, cultured in vitro. These TCRs come from a human donor who had recovered from COVID-19.

The sample holds one count of this clonotype. The rearrangement uses TRBV7-9 and TRBJ1-2; a possible D gene is TRBD1 (5 bases). Germline CDR1 and CDR2: SEHNR and FQNEAQ (reference sequence). The CDR3 has 14 residues. V lost 5 bases, J lost 5 bases, and 15 bases lay in between. For the CDR3, the DNA is TGTGCCAGCAGCCTACAGACAGACCCATATGGCTACACCTTC. It yields the protein CASSLQTDPYGYTF.

The J gene is TRBJ1-5, the V gene TRBV2, with D uncertain. Trimming shortened V by 5 bases and J by 4 bases, and 6 bases separated the two germline ends. This CDR3 spans 12 amino acids. From germline, CDR1 is SNHLY and CDR2 FYNNEI. The CDR3 DNA reads TGTGCCAGCAGTCAACTTAATCAGCCCCAGCATTTT. Amino acid sequence: CASSQLNQPQHF.

The chain links TRBV19 to TRBJ2-7; 7 bases align to TRBD1. The CDR3 is 15 residues long. CDR1 and CDR2 from the germline V gene are LNHDA and SQIVND (reference sequence). Trimming cost V 4 bases and J 0 bases; bases outside gene matches: 6. The CDR3 DNA is TGTGCCAGTAGTAACGACGGACAGGCCTCCTACGAGCAGTACTTC. As protein: CASSNDGQASYEQYF.

Only one count was recorded for this clonotype. V gene TRBV27 combines with J gene TRBJ1-5, with TRBD1 as a possible D gene (6 bases). Between the trimmed V and J ends, which lost 2 bases and 5 bases, there was a span of 10 bases. The CDR3 is 14 residues long. From germline, CDR1 is MNHEY and CDR2 SMNVEV (reference sequence). The CDR3 bases are TGTGCCAGCAGTTTACCAGGGGACCATCAGCCCCAGCATTTT. Amino acid sequence: CASSLPGDHQPQHF.

This clonotype was seen a single time. CDR3 DNA: TGCGCCAGCAGCTTGGTTGCTACAGGTGAAGCTTTCTTT. Translated: CASSLVATGEAFF. The V and J genes are TRBV5-1 and TRBJ1-1; TRBD1 is a possible D gene (5 bases). The CDR3 spans 13 residues. V was clipped by 0 bases and J by 7 bases, with 10 bases between them. The V gene's germline CDR1 is SGHRS and CDR2 YFSETQ.

This chain uses TRBV20-1 with TRBJ1-5; D unresolved. Trimming removed 6 bases at V and 1 base at J, with 10 bases between. Germline assignment: CDR1 DFQATT and CDR2 SNEGSKA (reference sequence). The CDR3 is 13 amino acids. CDR3 DNA: TGCAGTGCCCGGACGGACAGCAATCAGCCCCAGCATTTT. This sequence encodes CSARTDSNQPQHF.

This chain links TRBV6-2 or TRBV6-3 with TRBJ1-2, with D unclear. Per germline, CDR1 MNHEY and CDR2 SVGEGT. CDR3 length: 13 residues. The V gene lost 2 bases and the J gene lost 3 bases, with 7 bases spanning the gap. CDR3: CASSYEVDYGYTF. CDR3 DNA: TGTGCCAGCAGTTACGAGGTTGACTATGGCTACACCTTC.

The gene calls are TRBV7-2 and TRBJ1-6, with a possible D match to TRBD1 (5 bases). Trimming cost V 5 bases and J 0 bases, with 14 bases left between them. The CDR3 covers 17 residues. Looked up from germline, CDR1 is SGHTA and CDR2 is FQGNSA. Here the CDR3 DNA reads TGTGCCAGCAGCCGCACGGGGGGGAGCTCCTATAATTCACCCCTCCACTTT. Translated, it gives CASSRTGGSSYNSPLHF.

The chain employs TRBV14 and TRBJ1-2; 8 bases are shared with TRBD1. This CDR3 spans 15 amino acids. Germline V gives CDR1 SGHDN, CDR2 FVKESK. Trimming at V came to 2 bases and at J to 11 bases, leaving 13 bases not matched to a gene. In DNA, the CDR3 is TGTGCCAGCAGCCAAAATCTCCGACAGGGGCGTTTATACACCTTC. Its protein product is CASSQNLRQGRLYTF.

The gene calls are TRBV20-1 and TRBJ1-3, with D uncertain. The CDR3 consists of 14 residues. CDR1 DFQATT and CDR2 SNEGSKA come from the germline V gene (reference sequence). V was pared by 2 bases and J by 3 bases, with 11 bases between. The CDR3 DNA reads as TGCAGTGCTAGACGCCTCGAAGGTGGAAACACCATATATTTT. It translates to CSARRLEGGNTIYF.

The chain couples TRBV20-1 to TRBJ1-5, with a weak D call TRBD1 (6 bases). This CDR3 spans 17 amino acids. The germline V and J ends were trimmed by 0 bases and 2 bases, with 17 bases remaining between them. Germline CDR1 reads DFQATT; CDR2 reads SNEGSKA (reference sequence). In DNA form, the CDR3 reads TGCAGTGCTAGAGATCCCGCCAGGGGTGTGGGCAATCAGCCCCAGCATTTT. Translation gives CSARDPARGVGNQPQHF.